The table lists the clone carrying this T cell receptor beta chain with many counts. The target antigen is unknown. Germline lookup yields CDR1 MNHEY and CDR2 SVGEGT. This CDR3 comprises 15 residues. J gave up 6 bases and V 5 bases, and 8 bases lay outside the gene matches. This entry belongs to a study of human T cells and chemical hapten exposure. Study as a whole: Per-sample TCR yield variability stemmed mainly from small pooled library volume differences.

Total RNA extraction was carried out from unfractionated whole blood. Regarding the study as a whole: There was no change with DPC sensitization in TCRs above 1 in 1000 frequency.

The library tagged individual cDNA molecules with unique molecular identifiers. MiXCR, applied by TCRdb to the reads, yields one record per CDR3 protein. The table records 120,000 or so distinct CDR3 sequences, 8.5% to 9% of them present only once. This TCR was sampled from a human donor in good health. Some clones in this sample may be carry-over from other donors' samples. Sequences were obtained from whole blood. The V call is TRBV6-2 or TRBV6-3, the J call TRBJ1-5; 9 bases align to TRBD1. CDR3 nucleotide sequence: TGTGCCAGCAGTCAGGGGACAGGGCAGACTCAGCCCCAGCATTTT. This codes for CASSQGTGQTQPQHF.